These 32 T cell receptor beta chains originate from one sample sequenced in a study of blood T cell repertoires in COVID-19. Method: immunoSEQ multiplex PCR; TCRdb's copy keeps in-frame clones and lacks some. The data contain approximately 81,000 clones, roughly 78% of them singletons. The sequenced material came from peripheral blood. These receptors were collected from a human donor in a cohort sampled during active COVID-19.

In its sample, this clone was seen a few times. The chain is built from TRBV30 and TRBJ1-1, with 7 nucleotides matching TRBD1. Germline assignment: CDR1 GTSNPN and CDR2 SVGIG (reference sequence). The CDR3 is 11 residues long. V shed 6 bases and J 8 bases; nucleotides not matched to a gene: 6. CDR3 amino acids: CACRGTAEAFF. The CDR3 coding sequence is TGTGCCTGCCGAGGGACAGCGGAAGCTTTCTTT.

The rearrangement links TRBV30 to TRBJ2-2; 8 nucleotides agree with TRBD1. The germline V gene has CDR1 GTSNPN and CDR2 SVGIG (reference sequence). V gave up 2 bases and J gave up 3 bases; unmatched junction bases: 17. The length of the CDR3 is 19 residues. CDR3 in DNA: TGTGCCTGGAGTTCTATCCATACCGGGCAGGGGGCGGACACCGGGGAGCTGTTTTTT. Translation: CAWSSIHTGQGADTGELFF.

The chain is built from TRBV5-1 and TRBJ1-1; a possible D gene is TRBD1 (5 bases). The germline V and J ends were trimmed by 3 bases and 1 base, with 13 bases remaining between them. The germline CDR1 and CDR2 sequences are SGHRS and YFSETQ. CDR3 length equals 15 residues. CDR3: CASSWEGQGNTEAFF. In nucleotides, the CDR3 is TGCGCCAGCAGCTGGGAAGGGCAGGGGAACACTGAAGCTTTCTTT.

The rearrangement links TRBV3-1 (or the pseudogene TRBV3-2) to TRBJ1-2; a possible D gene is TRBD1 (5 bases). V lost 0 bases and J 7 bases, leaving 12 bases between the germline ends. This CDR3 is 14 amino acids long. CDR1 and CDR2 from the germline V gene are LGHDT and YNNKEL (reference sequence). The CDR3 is CASSQEGGRGGYTF. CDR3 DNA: TGTGCCAGCAGCCAAGAGGGGGGTCGGGGTGGCTACACCTTC.

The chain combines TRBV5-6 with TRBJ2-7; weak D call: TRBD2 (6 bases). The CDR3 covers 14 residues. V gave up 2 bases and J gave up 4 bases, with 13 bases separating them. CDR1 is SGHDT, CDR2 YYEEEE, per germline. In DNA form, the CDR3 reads TGTGCCAGCAGCTTTGGTCAGGGAGGTTACGAGCAGTACTTC. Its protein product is CASSFGQGGYEQYF.

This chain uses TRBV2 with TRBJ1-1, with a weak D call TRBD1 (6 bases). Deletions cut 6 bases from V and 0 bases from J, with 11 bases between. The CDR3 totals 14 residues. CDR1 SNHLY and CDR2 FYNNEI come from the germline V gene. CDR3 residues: CASREQGMNTEAFF. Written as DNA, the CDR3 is TGTGCCAGCAGAGAACAGGGCATGAACACTGAAGCTTTCTTT.

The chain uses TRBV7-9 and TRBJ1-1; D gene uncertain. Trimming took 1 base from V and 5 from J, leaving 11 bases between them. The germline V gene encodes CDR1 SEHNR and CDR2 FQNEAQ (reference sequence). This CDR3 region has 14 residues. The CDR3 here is CASSLGGWETEAFF. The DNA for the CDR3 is TGTGCCAGCAGCTTAGGAGGGTGGGAAACTGAAGCTTTCTTT.

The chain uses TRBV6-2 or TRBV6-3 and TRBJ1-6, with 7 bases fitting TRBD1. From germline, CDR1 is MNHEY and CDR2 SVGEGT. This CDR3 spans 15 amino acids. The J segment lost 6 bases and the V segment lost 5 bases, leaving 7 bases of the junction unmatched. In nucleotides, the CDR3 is TGTGCCAGCAGTCCCCGGACAGGTGTTAATTCACCCCTCCACTTT. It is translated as CASSPRTGVNSPLHF.

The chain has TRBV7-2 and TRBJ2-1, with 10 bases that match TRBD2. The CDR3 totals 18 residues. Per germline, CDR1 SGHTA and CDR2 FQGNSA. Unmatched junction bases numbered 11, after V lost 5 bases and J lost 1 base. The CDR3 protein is CASSPRGSGGGSYNEQFF. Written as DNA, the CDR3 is TGTGCCAGCAGCCCCCGTGGGAGCGGGGGGGGTTCCTACAATGAGCAGTTCTTC.

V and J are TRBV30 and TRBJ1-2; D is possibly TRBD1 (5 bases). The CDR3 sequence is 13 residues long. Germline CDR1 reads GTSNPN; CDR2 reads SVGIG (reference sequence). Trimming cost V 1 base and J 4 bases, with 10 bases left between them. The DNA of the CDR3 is TGTGCCTGGAGTGCTACAGGAATCTATGGCTACACCTTC. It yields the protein CAWSATGIYGYTF.

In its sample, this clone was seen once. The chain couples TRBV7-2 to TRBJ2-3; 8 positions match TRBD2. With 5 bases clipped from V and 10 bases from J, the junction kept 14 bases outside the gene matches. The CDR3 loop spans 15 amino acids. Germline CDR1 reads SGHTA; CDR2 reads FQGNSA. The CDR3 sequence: CASSGGAGAAQAQYF. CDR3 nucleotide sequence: TGTGCCAGCAGCGGGGGAGCGGGGGCCGCTCAGGCGCAGTATTTT.

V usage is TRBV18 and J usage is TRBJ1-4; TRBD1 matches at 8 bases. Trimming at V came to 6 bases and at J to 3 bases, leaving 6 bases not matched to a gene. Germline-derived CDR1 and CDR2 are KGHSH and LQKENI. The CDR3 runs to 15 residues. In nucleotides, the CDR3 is TGTGCCAGCTCCGAGGTGGACAGGGCTAATGAAAAACTGTTTTTT. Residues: CASSEVDRANEKLFF.

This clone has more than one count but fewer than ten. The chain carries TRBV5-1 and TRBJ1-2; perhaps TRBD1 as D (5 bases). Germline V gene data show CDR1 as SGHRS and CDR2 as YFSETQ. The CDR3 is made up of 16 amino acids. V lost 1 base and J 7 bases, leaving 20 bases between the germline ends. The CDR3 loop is CASSLLGDSLRGGYTF. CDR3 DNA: TGCGCCAGCAGCTTGTTGGGGGACTCTTTAAGAGGTGGCTACACCTTC. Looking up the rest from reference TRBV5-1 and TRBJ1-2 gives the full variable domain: KAGVTQTPRYLIKTRGQQVTLSCSPISGHRSVSWYQQTPGQGLQFLFEYFSETQRNKGNFPGRFSGRQFSNSRSEMNVSTLELGDSALYLCASSLLGDSLRGGYTFGSGTRLTVV.

In DNA form, the CDR3 reads TGTGCCAGCAGCTTATACAGGGAGTACGCTGAAGCTTTCTTT. It codes for CASSLYREYAEAFF. The V call is TRBV7-9, the J call TRBJ1-1; tentatively, D is TRBD1 (6 bases). CDR1 is SEHNR, CDR2 FQNEAQ, per germline (reference sequence). Trimming removed 2 bases at V and 6 bases at J, with 13 bases between. The CDR3 is 14 amino acids. Full variable domain (missing parts from reference TRBV7-9 and TRBJ1-1): DTGVSQNPRHKITKRGQNVTFRCDPISEHNRLYWYRQTLGQGPEFLTYFQNEAQLEKSRLLSDRFSAERPKGSFSTLEIQRTEQGDSAMYLCASSLYREYAEAFFGQGTRLTVV.

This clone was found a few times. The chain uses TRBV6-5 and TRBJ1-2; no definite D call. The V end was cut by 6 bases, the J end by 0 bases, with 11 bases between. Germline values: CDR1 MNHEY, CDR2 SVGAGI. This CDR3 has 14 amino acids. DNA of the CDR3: TGTGCCAGCAGGCTAAATGAGGCTAACTATGGCTACACCTTC. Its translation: CASRLNEANYGYTF.

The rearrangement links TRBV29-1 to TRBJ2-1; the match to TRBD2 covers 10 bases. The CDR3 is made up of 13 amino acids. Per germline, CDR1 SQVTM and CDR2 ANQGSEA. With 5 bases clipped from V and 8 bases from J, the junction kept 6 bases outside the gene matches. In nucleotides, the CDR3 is TGCAGCGTTAGGAGCGGGGGGGGCTATGAGCAGTTCTTC. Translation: CSVRSGGGYEQFF.

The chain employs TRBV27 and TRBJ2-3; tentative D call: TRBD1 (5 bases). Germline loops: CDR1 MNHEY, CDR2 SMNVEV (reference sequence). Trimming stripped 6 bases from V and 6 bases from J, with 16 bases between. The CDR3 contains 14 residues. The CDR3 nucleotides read TGTGCCAGCAGCCTAGACTGGGCAGGGGATACGCAGTATTTT. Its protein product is CASSLDWAGDTQYF.

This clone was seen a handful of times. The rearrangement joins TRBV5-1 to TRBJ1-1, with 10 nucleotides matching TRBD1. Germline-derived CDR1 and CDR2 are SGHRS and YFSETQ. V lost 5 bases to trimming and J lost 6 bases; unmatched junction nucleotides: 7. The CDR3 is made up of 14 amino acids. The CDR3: CASRLDRGRAEAFF. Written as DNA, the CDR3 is TGCGCCAGCAGACTCGACAGGGGGCGGGCTGAAGCTTTCTTT.

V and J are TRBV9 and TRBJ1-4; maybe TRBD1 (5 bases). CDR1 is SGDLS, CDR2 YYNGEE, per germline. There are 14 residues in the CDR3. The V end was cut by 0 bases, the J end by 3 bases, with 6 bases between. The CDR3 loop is CASSVGDSNEKLFF. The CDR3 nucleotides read TGTGCCAGCAGCGTAGGGGACTCTAATGAAAAACTGTTTTTT.

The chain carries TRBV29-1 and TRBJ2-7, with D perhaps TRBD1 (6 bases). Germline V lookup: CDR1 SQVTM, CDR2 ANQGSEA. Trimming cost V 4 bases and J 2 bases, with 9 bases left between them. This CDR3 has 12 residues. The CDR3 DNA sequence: TGCAGCGTTGCAGGGGAACCCTACGAGCAGTACTTC. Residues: CSVAGEPYEQYF.

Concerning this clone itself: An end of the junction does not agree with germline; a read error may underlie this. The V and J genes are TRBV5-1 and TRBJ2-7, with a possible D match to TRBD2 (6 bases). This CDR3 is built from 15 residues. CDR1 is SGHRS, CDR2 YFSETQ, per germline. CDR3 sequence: CASSLDGSRTYEQYF. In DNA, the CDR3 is TGCGCCAGCAGTTTGGACGGGAGCCGCACCTACGAGCAGTACTTC.

The DNA for the CDR3 is TGTGCCAGCAGCTTGAGATACGGGGAGACCCAGTACTTC. Its translation: CASSLRYGETQYF. The rearrangement joins TRBV5-4 to TRBJ2-5, with D hard to call. The germline V gene encodes CDR1 SGHNT and CDR2 YYREEE (reference sequence). The germline V and J ends were trimmed by 1 base and 5 bases, with 9 bases remaining between them. This CDR3 is 13 amino acids long. Based on the CDR3 plus reference TRBV5-4 and TRBJ2-5, the full variable domain is ETGVTQSPTHLIKTRGQQVTLRCSSQSGHNTVSWYQQALGQGPQFIFQYYREEENGRGNFPPRFSGLQFPNYSSELNVNALELDDSALYLCASSLRYGETQYFGPGTRLLVL.

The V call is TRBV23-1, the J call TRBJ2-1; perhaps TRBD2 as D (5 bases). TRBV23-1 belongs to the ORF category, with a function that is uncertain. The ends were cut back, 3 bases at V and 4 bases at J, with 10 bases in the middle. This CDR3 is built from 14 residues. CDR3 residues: CASSHGKRYNEQFF. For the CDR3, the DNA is TGCGCCAGCAGTCACGGGAAACGTTACAATGAGCAGTTCTTC.

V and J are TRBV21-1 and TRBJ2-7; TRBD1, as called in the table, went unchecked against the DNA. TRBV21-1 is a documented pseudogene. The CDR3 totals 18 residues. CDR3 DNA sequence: TGTGCCAGCAGCAAAGAAGCTGGGACAGGGAGGCTCGGGTACGAGCAGTACTTC. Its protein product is CASSKEAGTGRLGYEQYF.

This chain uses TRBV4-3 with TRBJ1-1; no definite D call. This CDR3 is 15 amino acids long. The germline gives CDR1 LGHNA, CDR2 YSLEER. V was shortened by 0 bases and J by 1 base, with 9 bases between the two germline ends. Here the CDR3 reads CASSQDGVRNTEAFF. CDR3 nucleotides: TGCGCCAGCAGCCAAGACGGGGTTAGGAACACTGAAGCTTTCTTT.

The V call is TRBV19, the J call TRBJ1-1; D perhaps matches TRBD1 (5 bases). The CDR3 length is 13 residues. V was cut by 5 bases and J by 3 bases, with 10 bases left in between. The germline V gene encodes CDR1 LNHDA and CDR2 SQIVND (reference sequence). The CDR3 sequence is CASSADSDTEAFF. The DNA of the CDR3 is TGTGCCAGTAGTGCCGACAGTGACACTGAAGCTTTCTTT.

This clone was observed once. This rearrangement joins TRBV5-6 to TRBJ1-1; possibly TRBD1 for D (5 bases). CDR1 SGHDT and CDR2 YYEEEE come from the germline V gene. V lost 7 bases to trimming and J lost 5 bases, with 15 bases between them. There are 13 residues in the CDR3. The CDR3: CASLNGGSTEAFF. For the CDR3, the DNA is TGTGCCAGCCTTAACGGGGGGTCGACTGAAGCTTTCTTT.

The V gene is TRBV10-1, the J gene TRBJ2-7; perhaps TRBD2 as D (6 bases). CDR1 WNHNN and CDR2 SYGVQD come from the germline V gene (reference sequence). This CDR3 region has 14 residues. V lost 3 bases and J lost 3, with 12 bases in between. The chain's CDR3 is CASSEPGTVYEQYF. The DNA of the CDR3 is TGCGCCAGCAGTGAACCCGGGACTGTCTACGAGCAGTACTTC.

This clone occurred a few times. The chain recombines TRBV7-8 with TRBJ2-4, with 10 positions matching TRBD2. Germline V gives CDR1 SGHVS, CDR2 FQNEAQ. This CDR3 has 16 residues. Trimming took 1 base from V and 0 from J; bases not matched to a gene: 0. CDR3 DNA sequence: TGTGCCAGCAGCTTAGGGACTAGCGGAGCCAAAAACATTCAGTACTTC. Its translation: CASSLGTSGAKNIQYF.

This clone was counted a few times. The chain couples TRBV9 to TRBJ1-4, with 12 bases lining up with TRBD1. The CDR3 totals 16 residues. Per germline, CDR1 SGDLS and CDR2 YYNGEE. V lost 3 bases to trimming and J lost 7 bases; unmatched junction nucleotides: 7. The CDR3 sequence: CASSEGTGGGREKLFF. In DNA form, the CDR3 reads TGTGCCAGCAGCGAAGGGACAGGGGGCGGTCGTGAAAAACTGTTTTTT.

The CDR3 DNA reads as TGCGCCAGCAGCCAAGATAAGGGACAGGGATGGGATTCACCCCTCCACTTT. Protein: CASSQDKGQGWDSPLHF. The gene calls are TRBV4-3 and TRBJ1-6; TRBD1 matches at 9 bases. The V segment lost 0 bases and the J segment 8 bases; nucleotides outside the gene matches: 8. There are 17 residues in the CDR3. Germline V CDR1 and CDR2: LGHNA, YSLEER.

CDR3 nucleotides: TGTGCCAGCAGCTTAGTCACAGGCCGGAGCTCCTACGAGCAGTACTTC. This encodes CASSLVTGRSSYEQYF. The chain links TRBV7-9 to TRBJ2-7, with TRBD1 as a possible D gene (5 bases). V shed 1 base and J shed 0 bases, with 13 bases lying between them. CDR1 and CDR2 (germline): SEHNR, FQNEAQ (reference sequence). This CDR3 contains 16 residues.